These T cell receptor beta chains were read from a single sample in a study of cytomegalovirus exposure and HLA in healthy donors. Sequencing used immunoSEQ multiplex PCR; TCRdb keeps in-frame clones, though not all of them. The table has about 150,000 clones, 65% to 80% seen once; the top ten hold over 3%. Input material: PBMCs. The receptors derive from a male donor in good health and CMV-seronegative. Each CDR3 is given with its conserved first and last residue. A D gene is named only where the DNA matches it firmly. Rows give clone size only sometimes, using once, few, many, or a class for an expanded clone.

TRBJ2-5 TRBV5-1 NA few CASSFNGAGETQYF TGCGCCAGCAGCTTCAACGGGGCGGGGGAGACCCAGTACTTC
TRBJ1-6 TRBV30 TRBD1 NA CAWSVGQGNSPLHF TGTGCCTGGAGTGTAGGACAGGGAAATTCACCCCTCCACTTT
TRBJ2-1 TRBV6-4 TRBD2 NA CASSVGLAVSSYNEQFF TGTGCCAGCAGTGTGGGGCTAGCGGTGAGCTCCTACAATGAGCAGTTCTTC
TRBJ1-1 TRBV7-9 TRBD1 NA CASRPGQGSPTEAFF TGTGCCAGCAGACCAGGACAGGGGTCTCCCACTGAAGCTTTCTTT
TRBJ2-7 TRBV5-1 NA few CASSFSASYEQYF TGCGCCAGCAGCTTTAGCGCCTCCTACGAGCAGTACTTC
TRBJ1-5 TRBV6-5 TRBD1 NA CASGGQSANQPQHF TGTGCCAGCGGGGGACAGTCCGCCAATCAGCCCCAGCATTTT
TRBJ1-1 TRBV6-5 NA NA CASSYLAYAEAFF TGTGCCAGCAGTTACTTAGCTTACGCTGAAGCTTTCTTT
TRBJ2-1 TRBV5-1 NA NA CASSLTGDSYNEQFF TGCGCCAGCAGTTTAACGGGGGACTCCTACAATGAGCAGTTCTTC
TRBJ2-2 TRBV7-9 TRBD2 NA CSSSLGSGVNIGELFF TGTTCCAGCAGCTTAGGGAGCGGGGTAAACATCGGGGAGCTGTTTTTT
TRBJ1-2 TRBV28 TRBD1 NA CASSLEGAGTNYGYTF TGTGCCAGCAGTTTAGAGGGGGCTGGGACTAACTATGGCTACACCTTC
TRBJ2-2 TRBV4-3 NA NA CASSQTWDSNTGELFF TGCGCCAGCAGCCAAACGTGGGACTCGAACACCGGGGAGCTGTTTTTT
TRBJ2-5 TRBV28 TRBD1 NA CASSPTYRGAETQYF TGTGCCAGCAGTCCGACATACAGGGGCGCAGAGACCCAGTACTTC
TRBJ2-7 TRBV2 NA NA CASSEGQNSYEQYF TGTGCCAGCAGTGAAGGTCAGAACTCCTACGAGCAGTACTTC
TRBJ2-7 TRBV5-1 TRBD1 few CASSSFQTGIAEQYF TGCGCCAGCAGCTCGTTCCAGACAGGGATTGCCGAGCAGTACTTC
TRBJ2-1 TRBV19 NA NA CASSINPGDYNEQFF TGTGCCAGTAGTATAAATCCGGGGGACTACAATGAGCAGTTCTTC
TRBJ1-1 TRBV7-9 NA NA CASSSSQGNTEAFF TGTGCCAGCAGCTCATCCCAGGGGAACACTGAAGCTTTCTTT
TRBJ1-5 TRBV5-1 NA NA CASSPFGGQPQHF TGCGCCAGCAGCCCCTTCGGCGGCCAGCCCCAGCATTTT
TRBJ2-1 TRBV12-5 NA NA CASAGSLRPIDNEQFF TGTGCTAGTGCGGGGAGTTTACGGCCTATCGACAATGAGCAGTTCTTC
TRBJ2-3 TRBV27 TRBD1 few CASRWKGGGRTDTQYF TGTGCCAGCCGATGGAAAGGGGGCGGTCGGACAGATACGCAGTATTTT
TRBJ2-7 TRBV19 TRBD2 NA CASSLAGFSYEQYF TGTGCCAGTAGCCTAGCGGGGTTCTCCTACGAGCAGTACTTC
TRBJ2-7 TRBV2 NA NA CASSESPRYEQYF TGTGCCAGCAGTGAATCCCCCCGGTACGAGCAGTACTTC
TRBJ2-7 TRBV5-5 NA NA CASREGGQLFNEQYF TGTGCCAGCAGAGAAGGAGGGCAACTCTTCAACGAGCAGTACTTC
TRBJ2-7 TRBV5-1 TRBD1 NA CASSLNPGQGAYEQYF TGCGCCAGCAGCTTGAATCCCGGACAGGGGGCCTACGAGCAGTACTTC
TRBJ1-2 TRBV7-9 TRBD1 NA CASSSSRDRRGYTF TGTGCCAGCAGTTCTAGCCGGGACAGAAGGGGCTACACCTTC